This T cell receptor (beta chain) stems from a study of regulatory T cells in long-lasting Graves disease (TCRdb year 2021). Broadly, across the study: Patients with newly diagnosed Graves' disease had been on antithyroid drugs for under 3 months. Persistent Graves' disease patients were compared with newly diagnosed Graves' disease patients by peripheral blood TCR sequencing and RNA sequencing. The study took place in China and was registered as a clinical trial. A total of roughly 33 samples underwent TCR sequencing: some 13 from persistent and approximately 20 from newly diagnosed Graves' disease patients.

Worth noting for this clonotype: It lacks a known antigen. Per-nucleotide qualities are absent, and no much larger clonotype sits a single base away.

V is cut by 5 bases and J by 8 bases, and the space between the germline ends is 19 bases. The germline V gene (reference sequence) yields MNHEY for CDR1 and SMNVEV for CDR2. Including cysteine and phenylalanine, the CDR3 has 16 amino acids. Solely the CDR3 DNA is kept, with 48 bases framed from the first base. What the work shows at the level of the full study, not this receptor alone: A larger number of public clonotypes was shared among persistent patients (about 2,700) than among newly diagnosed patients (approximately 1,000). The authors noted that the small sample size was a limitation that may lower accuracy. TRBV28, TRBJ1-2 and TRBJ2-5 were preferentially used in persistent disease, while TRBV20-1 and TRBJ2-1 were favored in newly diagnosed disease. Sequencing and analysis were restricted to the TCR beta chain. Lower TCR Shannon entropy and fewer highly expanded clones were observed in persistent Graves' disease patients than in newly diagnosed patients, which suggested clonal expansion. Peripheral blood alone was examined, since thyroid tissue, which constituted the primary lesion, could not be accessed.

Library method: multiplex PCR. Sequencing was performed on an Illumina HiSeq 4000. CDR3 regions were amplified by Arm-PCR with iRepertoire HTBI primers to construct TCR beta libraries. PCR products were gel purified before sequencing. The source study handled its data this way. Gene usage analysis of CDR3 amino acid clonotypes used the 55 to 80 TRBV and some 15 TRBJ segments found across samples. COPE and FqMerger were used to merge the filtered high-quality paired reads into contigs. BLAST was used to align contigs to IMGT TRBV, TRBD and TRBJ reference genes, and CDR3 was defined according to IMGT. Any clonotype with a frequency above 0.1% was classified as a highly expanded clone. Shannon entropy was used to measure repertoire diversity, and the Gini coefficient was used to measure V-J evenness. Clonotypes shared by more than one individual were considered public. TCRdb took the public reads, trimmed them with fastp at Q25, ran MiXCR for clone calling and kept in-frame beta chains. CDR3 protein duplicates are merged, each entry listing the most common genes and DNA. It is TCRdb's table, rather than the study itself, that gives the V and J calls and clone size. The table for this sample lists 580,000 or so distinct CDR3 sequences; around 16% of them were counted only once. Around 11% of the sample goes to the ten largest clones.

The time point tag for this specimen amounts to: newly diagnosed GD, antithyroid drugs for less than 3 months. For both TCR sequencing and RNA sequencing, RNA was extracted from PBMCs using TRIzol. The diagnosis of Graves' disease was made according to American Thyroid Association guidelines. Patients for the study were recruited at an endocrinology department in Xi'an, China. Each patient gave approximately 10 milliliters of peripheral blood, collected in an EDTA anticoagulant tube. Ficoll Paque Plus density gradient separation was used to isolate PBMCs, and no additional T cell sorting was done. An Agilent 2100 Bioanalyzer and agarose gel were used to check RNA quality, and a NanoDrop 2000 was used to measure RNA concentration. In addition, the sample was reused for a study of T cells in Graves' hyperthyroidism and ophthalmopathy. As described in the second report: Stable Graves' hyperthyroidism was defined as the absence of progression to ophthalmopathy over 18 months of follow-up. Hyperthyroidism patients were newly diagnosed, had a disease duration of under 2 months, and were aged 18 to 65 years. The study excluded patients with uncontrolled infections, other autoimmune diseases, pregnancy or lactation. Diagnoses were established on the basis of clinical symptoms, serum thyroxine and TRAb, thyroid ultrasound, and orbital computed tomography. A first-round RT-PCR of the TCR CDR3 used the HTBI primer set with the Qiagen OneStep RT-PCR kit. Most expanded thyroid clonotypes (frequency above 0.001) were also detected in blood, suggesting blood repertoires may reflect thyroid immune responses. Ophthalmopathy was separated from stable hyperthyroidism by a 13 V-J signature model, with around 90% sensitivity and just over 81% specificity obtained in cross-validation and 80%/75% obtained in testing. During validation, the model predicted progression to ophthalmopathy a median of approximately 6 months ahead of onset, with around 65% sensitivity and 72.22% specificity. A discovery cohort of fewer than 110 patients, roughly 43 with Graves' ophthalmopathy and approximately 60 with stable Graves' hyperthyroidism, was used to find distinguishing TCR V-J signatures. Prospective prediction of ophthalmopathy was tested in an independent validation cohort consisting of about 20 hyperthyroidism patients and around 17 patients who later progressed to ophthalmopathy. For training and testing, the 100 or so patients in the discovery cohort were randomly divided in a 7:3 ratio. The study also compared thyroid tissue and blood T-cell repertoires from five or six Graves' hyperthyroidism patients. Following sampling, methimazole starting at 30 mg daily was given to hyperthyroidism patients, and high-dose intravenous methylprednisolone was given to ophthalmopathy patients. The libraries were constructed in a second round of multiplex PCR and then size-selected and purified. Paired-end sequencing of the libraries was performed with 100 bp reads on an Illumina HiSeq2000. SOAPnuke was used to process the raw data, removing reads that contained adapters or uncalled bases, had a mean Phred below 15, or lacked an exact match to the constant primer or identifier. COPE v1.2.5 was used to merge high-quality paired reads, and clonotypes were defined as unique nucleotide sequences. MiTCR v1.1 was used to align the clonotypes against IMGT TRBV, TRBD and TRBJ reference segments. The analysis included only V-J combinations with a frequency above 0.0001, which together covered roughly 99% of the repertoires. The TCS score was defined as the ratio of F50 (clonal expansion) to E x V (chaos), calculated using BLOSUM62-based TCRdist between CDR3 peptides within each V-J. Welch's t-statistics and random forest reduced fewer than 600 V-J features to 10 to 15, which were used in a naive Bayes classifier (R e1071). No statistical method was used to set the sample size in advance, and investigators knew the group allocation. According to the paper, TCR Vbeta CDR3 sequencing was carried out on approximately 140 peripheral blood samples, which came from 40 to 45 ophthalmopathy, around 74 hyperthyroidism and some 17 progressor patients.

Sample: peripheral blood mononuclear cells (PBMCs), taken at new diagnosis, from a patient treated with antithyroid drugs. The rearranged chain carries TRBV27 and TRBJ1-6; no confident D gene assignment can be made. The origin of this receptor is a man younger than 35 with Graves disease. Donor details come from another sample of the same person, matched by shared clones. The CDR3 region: CASSPRRLGLDSPLHF. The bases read TGTGCCAGCAGTCCCAGGAGACTGGGCCTCGATTCACCCCTCCACTTT.